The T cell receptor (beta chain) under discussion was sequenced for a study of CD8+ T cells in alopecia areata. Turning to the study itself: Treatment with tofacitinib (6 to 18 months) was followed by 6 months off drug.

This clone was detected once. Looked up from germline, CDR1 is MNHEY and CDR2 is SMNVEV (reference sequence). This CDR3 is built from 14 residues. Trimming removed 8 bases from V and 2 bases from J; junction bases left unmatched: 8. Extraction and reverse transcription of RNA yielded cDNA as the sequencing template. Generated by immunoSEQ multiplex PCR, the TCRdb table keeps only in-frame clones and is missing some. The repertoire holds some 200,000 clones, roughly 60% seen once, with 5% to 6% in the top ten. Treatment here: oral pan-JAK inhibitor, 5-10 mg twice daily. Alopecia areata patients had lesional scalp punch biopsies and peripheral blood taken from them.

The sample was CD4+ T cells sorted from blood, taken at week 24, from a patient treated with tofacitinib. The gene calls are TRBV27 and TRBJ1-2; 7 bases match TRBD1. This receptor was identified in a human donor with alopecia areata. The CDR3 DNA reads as TGTGCCAGCGGTAAACAGGGGAAAAACTATGGCTACACCTTC. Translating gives CASGKQGKNYGYTF.